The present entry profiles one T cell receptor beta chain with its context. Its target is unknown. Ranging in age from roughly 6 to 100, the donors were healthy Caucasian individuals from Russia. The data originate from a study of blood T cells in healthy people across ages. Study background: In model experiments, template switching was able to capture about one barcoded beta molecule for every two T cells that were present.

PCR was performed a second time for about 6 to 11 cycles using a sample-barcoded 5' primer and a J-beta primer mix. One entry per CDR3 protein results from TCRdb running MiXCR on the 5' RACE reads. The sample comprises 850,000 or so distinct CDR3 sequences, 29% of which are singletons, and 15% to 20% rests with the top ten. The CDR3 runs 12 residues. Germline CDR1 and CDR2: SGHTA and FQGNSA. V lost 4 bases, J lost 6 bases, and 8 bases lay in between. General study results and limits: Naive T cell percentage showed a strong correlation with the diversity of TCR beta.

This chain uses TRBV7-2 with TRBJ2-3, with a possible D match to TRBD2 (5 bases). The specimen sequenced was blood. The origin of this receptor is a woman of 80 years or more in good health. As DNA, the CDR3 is TGTGCCAGCAGCTGGAGAGGGGATACGCAGTATTTT. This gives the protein CASSWRGDTQYF.